These 30 T cell receptor beta chains originate from one sample sequenced in a study of blood T cell repertoires in COVID-19. Some clones are missing from TCRdb's copy, which holds only in-frame ones; the method was immunoSEQ multiplex PCR. The table has 75,000 to 100,000 clones, about 88% seen once. Sequencing used peripheral blood. The receptors originated from a man of 80 years or more with acute or convalescent COVID-19.

This clone came up a few times. The genes are TRBV2 and TRBJ1-6; D perhaps matches TRBD1 (6 bases). V was cut by 6 bases and J by 10 bases, with 13 bases left in between. This CDR3 is built from 13 residues. CDR1 and CDR2 from the germline V gene are SNHLY and FYNNEI. The CDR3 region has the DNA TGTGCCAGCAGCTACAGGGTTGGATCACCCCTCCACTTT. This encodes CASSYRVGSPLHF.

As DNA, the CDR3 is TGTGCCACCAGCCCAATCCTTGGGCAGCGGGATGAGCAGTTCTTC. Protein sequence: CATSPILGQRDEQFF. The chain is built from TRBV15 and TRBJ2-1; D may be TRBD2 (6 bases). There are 15 residues in the CDR3. Germline CDR1 is LNHNV and CDR2 is YYDKDF (reference sequence). Trimming cost V 5 bases and J 8 bases, with 19 bases left between them.

A single count supports this clone. The gene calls are TRBV6-5 and TRBJ2-1; the match to TRBD2 covers 8 bases. The CDR3 has 15 residues. Per germline, CDR1 MNHEY and CDR2 SVGAGI. V lost 7 bases and J lost 9; bases outside the gene matches: 14. This chain's CDR3 is CASNQGTRVPSEQFF. DNA for the CDR3: TGTGCCAGCAACCAAGGGACTAGGGTTCCTAGTGAGCAGTTCTTC.

The rearrangement links TRBV27 to TRBJ2-7, with D perhaps TRBD2 (6 bases). Germline CDR1 reads MNHEY; CDR2 reads SMNVEV (reference sequence). The CDR3 covers 14 residues. Trimming stripped 7 bases from V and 3 bases from J, with 16 bases between. Here the CDR3 reads CASKLLPTSYEQYF. The CDR3 coding sequence is TGTGCCAGCAAACTTCTCCCGACTAGCTACGAGCAGTACTTC.

The CDR3 nucleotides read TGTGCCAGCAGAATAAGGAGCCCAAGGGAAAAACTGTTTTTT. Encoded protein: CASRIRSPREKLFF. The rearrangement links TRBV28 to TRBJ1-4; D is unresolved. The germline V gene has CDR1 MDHEN and CDR2 SYDVKM. Trimming removed 6 bases at V and 8 bases at J, with 16 bases between. The length of the CDR3 is 14 residues. Supplemented by reference TRBV28 and TRBJ1-4, the full variable domain reads DVKVTQSSRYLVKRTGEKVFLECVQDMDHENMFWYRQDPGLGLRLIYFSYDVKMKEKGDIPEGYSVSREKKERFSLILESASTNQTSMYLCASRIRSPREKLFFGSGTQLSVL.

This clone was recorded only once. This chain uses TRBV24-1 with TRBJ1-6; TRBD1 matches at 8 bases. Germline-derived CDR1 and CDR2 are KGHDR and SFDVKD. Trimming removed 7 bases from V and 7 bases from J; junction bases left unmatched: 8. This CDR3 comprises 15 residues. CDR3 amino acids: CATRPSGGWNSPLHF. DNA for the CDR3: TGTGCCACCAGGCCCTCAGGGGGCTGGAATTCACCCCTCCACTTT.

The CDR3 sequence: CASRASGGNTGELFF. The CDR3 bases are TGTGCCAGTAGGGCTAGCGGAGGGAACACCGGGGAGCTGTTTTTT. The chain uses TRBV19 and TRBJ2-2; 7 bases align to TRBD2. CDR1 is LNHDA, CDR2 SQIVND, per germline (reference sequence). With 6 bases clipped from V and 1 base from J, the junction kept 5 bases outside the gene matches. The CDR3 is 15 amino acids.

The chain is built from TRBV5-4 and TRBJ2-7; 11 nucleotides line up with TRBD2. The CDR3 totals 15 residues. Germline V gives CDR1 SGHNT, CDR2 YYREEE (reference sequence). V shed 4 bases and J 1 base; nucleotides not matched to a gene: 4. CDR3 coding DNA: TGTGCCAGCAGCGGGGGACTAGCGGAATCCTACGAGCAGTACTTC. This encodes CASSGGLAESYEQYF.

This chain joins TRBV12-3 or TRBV12-4 and TRBJ2-7, with 10 bases fitting TRBD1. With 6 bases clipped from V and 7 bases from J, the junction kept 6 bases outside the gene matches. The CDR3 is made up of 13 amino acids. The CDR3 protein is CASSRQGAREQYF. The CDR3 DNA is TGTGCCAGCAGCCGACAGGGGGCGAGAGAGCAGTACTTC.

This clone was found a few times. The genes are TRBV9 and TRBJ2-2; the D gene is possibly TRBD2 (6 bases). V lost 0 bases to trimming and J lost 5 bases, with 11 bases between them. The CDR3 covers 15 residues. Per germline, CDR1 SGDLS and CDR2 YYNGEE. For the CDR3, the DNA is TGTGCCAGCAGCGTAGGTGGAGGGTCTACCGGGGAGCTGTTTTTT. This gives the protein CASSVGGGSTGELFF.

The chain carries TRBV5-6 and TRBJ2-2; 10 bases line up with TRBD1. This CDR3 has 15 residues. The V gene's germline CDR1 is SGHDT and CDR2 YYEEEE. J lost 6 bases, V lost 4 bases, and 6 bases had no gene match. CDR3 bases: TGTGCCAGCAGCCCTGACAGGGGGCGGCCCGGGGAGCTGTTTTTT. Protein sequence: CASSPDRGRPGELFF.

The V gene is TRBV11-2, the J gene TRBJ2-7, with 10 bases matching TRBD2. Germline V gene lookup returns CDR1 SGHAT and CDR2 FQNNGV. The CDR3 is 14 amino acids. V shed 4 bases, J shed 3 bases, and the junction held 3 bases outside the gene matches. This CDR3 is CASSSPSGSYEQYF. Written as DNA, the CDR3 is TGTGCCAGCAGCTCCCCTAGCGGGAGCTACGAGCAGTACTTC. Drawing the rest from reference TRBV11-2 and TRBJ2-7, the complete variable domain is EAGVAQSPRYKIIEKRQSVAFWCNPISGHATLYWYQQILGQGPKLLIQFQNNGVVDDSQLPKDRFSAERLKGVDSTLKIQPAKLEDSAVYLCASSSPSGSYEQYFGPGTRLTVT.

This chain uses TRBV5-4 with TRBJ2-7; TRBD2 matches at 9 bases. The germline V gene has CDR1 SGHNT and CDR2 YYREEE (reference sequence). The CDR3 has 14 amino acids. The V gene end was trimmed by 2 bases and the J gene end by 1 base; junction bases not matched to a gene: 1. CDR3 loop: CASSLAGGSYEQYF. CDR3 DNA sequence: TGTGCCAGCAGCTTAGCGGGAGGATCCTACGAGCAGTACTTC.

The table lists this clone with a count of one. This chain connects TRBV15 to TRBJ2-1; 10 bases are shared with TRBD2. This CDR3 has 19 residues. Germline V gives CDR1 LNHNV, CDR2 YYDKDF (reference sequence). Unmatched junction bases numbered 18, after V lost 1 base and J lost 9 bases. The CDR3 coding sequence is TGTGCCACCAGCAGAGGCTTGACTAGCGGGCTTAGGGGGAACAGTGAGCAGTTCTTC. Amino acids: CATSRGLTSGLRGNSEQFF.

The rearrangement links TRBV18 to TRBJ2-5, with D perhaps TRBD2 (6 bases). Trimming removed 1 base at V and 2 bases at J, with 8 bases between. CDR3 size: 14 residues. Germline loops: CDR1 KGHSH, CDR2 LQKENI. The CDR3 loop is CASSPLGGQETQYF. The CDR3 nucleotides are TGTGCCAGCTCACCACTCGGGGGTCAAGAGACCCAGTACTTC.

The gene calls are TRBV4-3 and TRBJ2-7; 7 bases line up with TRBD1. V lost 3 bases and J lost 1; bases outside the gene matches: 6. Germline-derived CDR1 and CDR2 are LGHNA and YSLEER. The CDR3 is 15 residues long. CDR3 protein: CASSHRDSSSYEQYF. CDR3 coding DNA: TGCGCCAGCAGCCACCGGGACAGCTCTTCCTACGAGCAGTACTTC.

This chain links TRBV30 with TRBJ1-2, with 7 bases matching TRBD1. V shed 4 bases, J shed 3 bases, and the junction held 2 bases outside the gene matches. CDR1 and CDR2 (germline): GTSNPN, SVGIG (reference sequence). The CDR3 consists of 12 residues. The CDR3, as DNA: TGTGCCTGGACAGGGGGTTACTATGGCTACACCTTC. Protein sequence: CAWTGGYYGYTF.

This clone was observed a single time. The chain employs TRBV4-3 and TRBJ2-2, with 10 bases matching TRBD2. The V gene end was trimmed by 0 bases and the J gene end by 6 bases; junction bases not matched to a gene: 10. In germline, CDR1 is LGHNA, CDR2 YSLEER. CDR3 size: 18 residues. The DNA of the CDR3 is TGCGCCAGCAGCCAAGATCTCCTAGCGGGAGACTTGGCCGGGGAGCTGTTTTTT. Its protein is CASSQDLLAGDLAGELFF.

This chain joins TRBV3-1 (or the pseudogene TRBV3-2) and TRBJ1-1, with TRBD1 as a possible D gene (5 bases). The germline gives CDR1 LGHDT, CDR2 YNNKEL (reference sequence). Trimming took 4 bases from V and 5 from J, leaving 14 bases between them. This CDR3 is built from 14 residues. The CDR3 coding sequence is TGTGCCAGCAGCCCCCTTTGGGGCCTGACTGAAGCTTTCTTT. This sequence encodes CASSPLWGLTEAFF.

In this sample, this clone turned up a few times. This chain links TRBV14 with TRBJ2-7, with 7 bases matching TRBD1. Germline CDR1 reads SGHDN; CDR2 reads FVKESK. The J segment lost 1 base and the V segment lost 4 bases, leaving 7 bases of the junction unmatched. The CDR3 has 15 residues. CDR3 sequence (DNA): TGTGCCAGCAGCCCCAGGGGGTTTAGTTCCTACGAGCAGTACTTC. Its protein product is CASSPRGFSSYEQYF.

This chain connects TRBV6-1 to TRBJ1-2; D gene ambiguous. This CDR3 region has 14 residues. Trimming pared 2 bases from V and 8 bases from J, leaving 15 bases between. Germline-derived CDR1 and CDR2 are MNHNS and SASEGT. The DNA for the CDR3 is TGTGCCAGCAGTGAACGGGGTGGTATTGGGGGCTACACCTTC. The encoded protein is CASSERGGIGGYTF.

V usage is TRBV5-6 and J usage is TRBJ1-1; TRBD1 matches at 12 bases. Germline V gene data show CDR1 as SGHDT and CDR2 as YYEEEE. The length of the CDR3 is 16 residues. Trimming took 2 bases from V and 5 from J; bases not matched to a gene: 7. The CDR3, as DNA: TGTGCCAGCAGCTTTGGGACAGGGGGCCTTGAAACTGAAGCTTTCTTT. This translates into CASSFGTGGLETEAFF.

The chain recombines TRBV19 with TRBJ1-5; 7 bases are shared with TRBD1. V lost 5 bases and J lost 1; bases outside the gene matches: 5. CDR1 is LNHDA, CDR2 SQIVND, per germline (reference sequence). The CDR3 covers 15 residues. The CDR3: CASSSQGRSNQPQHF. CDR3 DNA: TGTGCCAGTAGTTCACAGGGGCGAAGCAATCAGCCCCAGCATTTT.

The chain links TRBV5-1 to TRBJ2-5, with 11 bases identical to TRBD1. CDR1 and CDR2 (germline): SGHRS, YFSETQ. This CDR3 comprises 15 residues. V shed 3 bases and J 5 bases; nucleotides not matched to a gene: 6. CDR3 in amino acids: CASSSADRGRETQYF. Here the CDR3 DNA reads TGCGCCAGCAGCTCGGCGGACAGGGGGCGTGAGACCCAGTACTTC.

The chain recombines TRBV2 with TRBJ2-7; the match to TRBD2 covers 9 bases. J gave up 7 bases and V 3 bases, and 10 bases lay outside the gene matches. CDR3 size: 15 residues. Germline V gives CDR1 SNHLY, CDR2 FYNNEI. As DNA, the CDR3 is TGTGCCAGCAGTGAGGGTAGCGGGAGAGGTTTAGAGCAGTACTTC. Encoded protein: CASSEGSGRGLEQYF.

The chain recombines TRBV27 with TRBJ1-2, with 7 nucleotides matching TRBD1. Germline V gene lookup returns CDR1 MNHEY and CDR2 SMNVEV (reference sequence). The V segment lost 6 bases and the J segment 4 bases; nucleotides outside the gene matches: 8. The length of the CDR3 is 14 residues. The CDR3 DNA reads TGTGCCAGCAGGTCCGGGACAGTACTCTATGGCTACACCTTC. As protein: CASRSGTVLYGYTF.

The chain employs TRBV19 and TRBJ2-7, with a weak D call TRBD1 (5 bases). The CDR3 covers 15 residues. CDR1 and CDR2 from the germline V gene are LNHDA and SQIVND (reference sequence). The V end lost 5 bases, the J end lost 2 bases, and 16 bases lay between the germline ends. The CDR3, as DNA: TGTGCCAGTAGTCCCTACTGGACGGACACCTACGAGCAGTACTTC. Translation: CASSPYWTDTYEQYF.

V gene TRBV27 combines with J gene TRBJ2-3; 7 nucleotides align to TRBD2. Germline V gives CDR1 MNHEY, CDR2 SMNVEV (reference sequence). The CDR3 totals 13 residues. Unmatched junction bases numbered 2, after V lost 2 bases and J lost 6 bases. CDR3 bases: TGTGCCAGCAGTTTAAGGGAGGGGGATACGCAGTATTTT. This encodes CASSLREGDTQYF.

J is TRBJ1-6 and V is TRBV28; D perhaps matches TRBD1 (5 bases). Germline V lookup: CDR1 MDHEN, CDR2 SYDVKM. The CDR3 consists of 13 residues. The V end was cut by 5 bases, the J end by 13 bases, with 15 bases between. The CDR3 loop reads CASSLLRAVPLHF. In DNA, the CDR3 is TGTGCCAGCAGTCTCCTCAGGGCTGTTCCCCTCCACTTT.

V and J are TRBV7-6 and TRBJ2-2, with 7 nucleotides matching TRBD2. V shed 2 bases, J shed 4 bases, and the junction held 7 bases outside the gene matches. Germline V gene sequence: CDR1 SGHVS, CDR2 FNYEAQ. The CDR3 covers 16 residues. The CDR3 bases are TGTGCCAGCAGCTTAAATCAAGCGGGACCCACCGGGGAGCTGTTTTTT. Protein product: CASSLNQAGPTGELFF.